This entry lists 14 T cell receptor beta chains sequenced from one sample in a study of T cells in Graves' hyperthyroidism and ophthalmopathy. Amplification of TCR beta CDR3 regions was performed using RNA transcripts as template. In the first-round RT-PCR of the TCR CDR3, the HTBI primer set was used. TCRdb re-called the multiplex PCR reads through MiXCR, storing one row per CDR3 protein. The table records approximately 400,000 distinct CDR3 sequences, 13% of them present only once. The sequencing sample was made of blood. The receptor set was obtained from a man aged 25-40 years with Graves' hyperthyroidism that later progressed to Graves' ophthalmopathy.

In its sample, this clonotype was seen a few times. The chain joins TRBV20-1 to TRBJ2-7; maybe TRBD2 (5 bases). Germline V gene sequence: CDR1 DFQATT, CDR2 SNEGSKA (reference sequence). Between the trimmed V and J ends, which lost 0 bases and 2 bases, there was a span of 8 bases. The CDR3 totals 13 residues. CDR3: CSARDVLAYEQYF. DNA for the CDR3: TGCAGTGCTAGAGATGTACTAGCCTACGAGCAGTACTTC.

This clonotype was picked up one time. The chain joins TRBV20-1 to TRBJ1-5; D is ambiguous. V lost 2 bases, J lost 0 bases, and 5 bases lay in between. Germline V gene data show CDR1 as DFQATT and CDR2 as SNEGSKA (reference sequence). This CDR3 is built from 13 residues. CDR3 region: CSARLDSNQPQHF. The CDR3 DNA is TGCAGTGCTAGACTGGATAGCAATCAGCCCCAGCATTTT.

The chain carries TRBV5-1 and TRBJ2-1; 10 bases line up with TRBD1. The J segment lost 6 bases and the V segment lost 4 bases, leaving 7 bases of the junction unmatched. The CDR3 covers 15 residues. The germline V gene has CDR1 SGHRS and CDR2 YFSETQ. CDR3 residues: CASSLGDRGANEQFF. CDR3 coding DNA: TGCGCCAGCAGCCTCGGGGACAGGGGTGCCAATGAGCAGTTCTTC.

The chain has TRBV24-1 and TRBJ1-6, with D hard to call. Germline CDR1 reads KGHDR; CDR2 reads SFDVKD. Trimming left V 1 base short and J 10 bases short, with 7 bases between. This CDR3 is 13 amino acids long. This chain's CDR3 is CATSDFTGSPLHF. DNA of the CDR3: TGTGCCACCAGTGATTTCACCGGGTCACCCCTCCACTTT.

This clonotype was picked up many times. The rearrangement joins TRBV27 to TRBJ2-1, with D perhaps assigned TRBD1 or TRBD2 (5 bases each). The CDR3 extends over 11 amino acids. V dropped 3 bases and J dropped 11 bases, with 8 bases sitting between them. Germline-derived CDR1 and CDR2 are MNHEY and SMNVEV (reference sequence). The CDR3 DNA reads TGTGCCAGCAGTTTTGGGACCAAGCAGTTCTTC. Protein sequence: CASSFGTKQFF.

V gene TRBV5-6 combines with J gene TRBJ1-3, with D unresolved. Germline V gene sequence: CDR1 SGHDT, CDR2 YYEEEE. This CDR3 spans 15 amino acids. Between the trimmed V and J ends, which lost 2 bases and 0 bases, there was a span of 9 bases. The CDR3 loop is CASSFGLYSGNTIYF. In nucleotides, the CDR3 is TGTGCCAGCAGCTTTGGCCTCTACTCTGGAAACACCATATATTTT. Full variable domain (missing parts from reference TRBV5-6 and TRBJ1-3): DAGVTQSPTHLIKTRGQQVTLRCSPKSGHDTVSWYQQALGQGPQFIFQYYEEEERQRGNFPDRFSGHQFPNYSSELNVNALLLGDSALYLCASSFGLYSGNTIYFGEGSWLTVV.

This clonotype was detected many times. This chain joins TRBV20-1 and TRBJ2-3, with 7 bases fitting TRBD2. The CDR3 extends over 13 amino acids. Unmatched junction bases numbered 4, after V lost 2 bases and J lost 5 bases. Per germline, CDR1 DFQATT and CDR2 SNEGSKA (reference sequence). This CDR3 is CSARSGARDTQYF. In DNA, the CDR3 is TGCAGTGCTAGAAGCGGGGCCAGAGATACGCAGTATTTT.

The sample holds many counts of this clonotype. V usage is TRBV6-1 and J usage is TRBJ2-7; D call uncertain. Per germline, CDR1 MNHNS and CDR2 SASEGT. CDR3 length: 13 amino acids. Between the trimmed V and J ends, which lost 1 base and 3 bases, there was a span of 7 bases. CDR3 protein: CASSEVLIYEQYF. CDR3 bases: TGTGCCAGCAGTGAAGTCCTCATCTACGAGCAGTACTTC.

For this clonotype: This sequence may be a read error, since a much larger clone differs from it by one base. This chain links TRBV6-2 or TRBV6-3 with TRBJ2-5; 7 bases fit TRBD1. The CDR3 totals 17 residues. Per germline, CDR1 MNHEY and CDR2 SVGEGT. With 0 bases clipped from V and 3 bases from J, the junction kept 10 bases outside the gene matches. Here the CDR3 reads CASSYSKRGQTKETQYF. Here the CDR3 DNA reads TGTGCCAGCAGTTACTCGAAACGGGGACAGACGAAAGAGACCCAGTACTTC.

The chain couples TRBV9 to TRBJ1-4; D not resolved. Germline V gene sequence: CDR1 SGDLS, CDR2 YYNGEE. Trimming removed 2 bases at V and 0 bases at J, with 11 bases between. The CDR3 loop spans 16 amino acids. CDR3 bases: TGTGCCAGCAGCGTTAACAGCTTTGCAACTAATGAAAAACTGTTTTTT. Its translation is CASSVNSFATNEKLFF.

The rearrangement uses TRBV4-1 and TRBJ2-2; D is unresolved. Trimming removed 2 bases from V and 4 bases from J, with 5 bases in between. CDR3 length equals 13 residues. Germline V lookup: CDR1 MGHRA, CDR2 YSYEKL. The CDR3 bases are TGCGCCAGCAGCCAATCGATCACCGGGGAGCTGTTTTTT. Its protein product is CASSQSITGELFF.

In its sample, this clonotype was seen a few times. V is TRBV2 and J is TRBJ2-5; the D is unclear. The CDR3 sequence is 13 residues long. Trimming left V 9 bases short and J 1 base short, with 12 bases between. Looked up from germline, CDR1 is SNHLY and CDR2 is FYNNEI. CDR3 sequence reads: CASQKPTQETQYF. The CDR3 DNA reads TGTGCCAGTCAAAAGCCGACCCAAGAGACCCAGTACTTC.

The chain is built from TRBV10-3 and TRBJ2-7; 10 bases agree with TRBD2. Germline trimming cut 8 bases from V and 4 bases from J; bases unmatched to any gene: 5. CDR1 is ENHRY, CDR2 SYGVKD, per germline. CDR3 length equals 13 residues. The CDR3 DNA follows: TGTGCCATCTCAAGCGGGGGGGCGTACGAGCAGTACTTC. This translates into CAISSGGAYEQYF.

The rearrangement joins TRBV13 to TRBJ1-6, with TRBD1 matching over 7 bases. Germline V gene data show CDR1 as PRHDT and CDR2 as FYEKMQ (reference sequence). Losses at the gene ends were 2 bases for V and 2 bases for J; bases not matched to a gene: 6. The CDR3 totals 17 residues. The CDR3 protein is CASSLQKGQTYNSPLHF. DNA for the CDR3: TGTGCCAGCAGCTTACAGAAGGGACAGACCTATAATTCACCCCTCCACTTT.